These 21 T cell receptor beta chains were all obtained from the same sample, sequenced in a study of cytomegalovirus exposure and HLA in healthy donors listed by TCRdb under 2017. The method behind the library was the immunoSEQ multiplex PCR assay. For the multiplex PCR, a mixture combining 60 forward primers for TCR Vbeta segments and 13 reverse primers for TCR Jbeta segments was used. TCRdb limited this immuneACCESS table to in-frame rearrangements with V and J called. A share of clones is missing; checked studies link under half to unresolved V genes, and the rest is unexplained. The sample data list roughly 200,000 clones, and about 82% of these were observed just once. The ten largest clones add up to approximately 2.9% of the sample. Source material: PBMCs. The receptors stem from a young man in good health and CMV-seronegative.

The chain has TRBV11-3 and TRBJ1-1; 8 bases map to TRBD1. CDR3 length: 14 residues. Germline assignment: CDR1 SGHNT and CDR2 YENEEA. The trim removed 5 bases at V and 3 bases at J, leaving 5 bases unmatched. The CDR3 DNA reads TGTGCCAGCAGCCCCACAGGGGGACACACTGAAGCTTTCTTT. Protein: CASSPTGGHTEAFF.

This clone was counted a single time. J is TRBJ1-5 and V is TRBV7-2, with 10 bases lining up with TRBD1. This CDR3 contains 17 residues. From germline, CDR1 is SGHTA and CDR2 FQGNSA. V was pared by 4 bases and J by 5 bases, with 11 bases of the junction left unmatched. As DNA, the CDR3 is TGTGCCAGCAGCTCGCGAAGACAGGGGGCGACTCATCAGCCCCAGCATTTT. This sequence encodes CASSSRRQGATHQPQHF.

The chain is built from TRBV28 and TRBJ2-7, with 7 nucleotides matching TRBD1. The CDR3 contains 13 residues. V shed 5 bases and J 2 bases; nucleotides not matched to a gene: 3. Germline V gene sequence: CDR1 MDHEN, CDR2 SYDVKM. CDR3 sequence: CASSQTGPYEQYF. The CDR3 region has the DNA TGTGCCAGCAGTCAGACAGGGCCCTACGAGCAGTACTTC.

The chain couples TRBV13 to TRBJ2-7; 10 bases fit TRBD1. This CDR3 comprises 16 residues. V lost 3 bases and J lost 5; bases outside the gene matches: 10. Germline V CDR1 and CDR2: PRHDT, FYEKMQ (reference sequence). The CDR3 nucleotides are TGTGCCAGCAGCTTCACCACGGGACAGGGGAATCACGAGCAGTACTTC. This gives the protein CASSFTTGQGNHEQYF.

The chain combines TRBV28 with TRBJ1-5; 8 positions match TRBD1. V shed 7 bases, J shed 0 bases, and the junction held 5 bases outside the gene matches. The CDR3 has 15 residues. The germline V gene has CDR1 MDHEN and CDR2 SYDVKM. CDR3 sequence (DNA): TGTGCCAGCATCGTAGACAGGGGTAGCAATCAGCCCCAGCATTTT. Translation gives CASIVDRGSNQPQHF.

The genes are TRBV2 and TRBJ1-4; D not resolved. The CDR3 runs 13 residues. The V end lost 6 bases, the J end lost 8 bases, and 13 bases lay between the germline ends. Germline V CDR1 and CDR2: SNHLY, FYNNEI. The CDR3 region has the DNA TGTGCCAGCAGAGAGGGTTCGGGCGAAAAACTGTTTTTT. Translation: CASREGSGEKLFF.

This chain connects TRBV7-6 to TRBJ2-7; TRBD2 agrees at 7 bases. The CDR3 extends over 12 amino acids. Per the germline V gene, CDR1 is SGHVS and CDR2 is FNYEAQ. With V trimmed by 3 bases and J by 5 bases, 1 base remained unmatched. The CDR3 sequence is CASSFAGDEQYF. The CDR3 DNA reads as TGTGCCAGCAGCTTTGCGGGGGACGAGCAGTACTTC.

The chain joins TRBV4-2 to TRBJ2-7, with 7 nucleotides matching TRBD1. V was pared by 1 base and J by 2 bases, with 5 bases of the junction left unmatched. The CDR3 is made up of 15 amino acids. The germline gives CDR1 LGHNA, CDR2 YNFKEQ. The chain's CDR3 is CASSQASQGAYEQYF. The CDR3 nucleotides read TGTGCCAGCAGCCAAGCTAGCCAGGGGGCCTACGAGCAGTACTTC.

The V gene is TRBV4-2, the J gene TRBJ2-7, with D perhaps matching TRBD2 (6 bases). Trimming removed 4 bases at V and 5 bases at J, with 18 bases between. Germline CDR1 reads LGHNA; CDR2 reads YNFKEQ. The CDR3 is made up of 15 amino acids. CDR3 sequence reads: CASSRTLWGVDEQYF. Written as DNA, the CDR3 is TGTGCCAGCAGCCGGACTCTCTGGGGGGTAGACGAGCAGTACTTC.

The chain uses TRBV28 and TRBJ2-7; maybe TRBD1 (5 bases). The CDR3 is 15 amino acids. Germline assignment: CDR1 MDHEN and CDR2 SYDVKM. Trimming shortened V by 3 bases and J by 2 bases, and 14 bases separated the two germline ends. The CDR3 here is CASSLYGAVTYEQYF. As DNA, the CDR3 is TGTGCCAGCAGTTTGTATGGGGCAGTTACCTACGAGCAGTACTTC.

This chain links TRBV6-5 with TRBJ2-5; tentatively, D is TRBD2 (5 bases). CDR1 is MNHEY, CDR2 SVGAGI, per germline. Trimming removed 2 bases from V and 5 bases from J, with 12 bases in between. This CDR3 has 14 residues. In DNA, the CDR3 is TGTGCCAGCAGTTACCCAGGACTTGAGGAGACCCAGTACTTC. It is translated as CASSYPGLEETQYF.

This clone was counted a single time. The V call is TRBV27, the J call TRBJ2-5, with D perhaps matching TRBD2 (5 bases). Germline CDR1 is MNHEY and CDR2 is SMNVEV (reference sequence). The V end was cut by 0 bases, the J end by 4 bases, with 21 bases between. The CDR3 spans 18 residues. The CDR3 protein is CASSLSGLKLGLGETQYF. The CDR3 nucleotides read TGTGCCAGCAGTTTATCGGGCTTGAAGCTCGGACTTGGAGAGACCCAGTACTTC.

The chain links TRBV9 to TRBJ2-3, with TRBD1 matching 7 bases. CDR1 and CDR2 from the germline V gene are SGDLS and YYNGEE. The CDR3 spans 16 residues. The V gene end was trimmed by 5 bases and the J gene end by 4 bases; junction bases not matched to a gene: 13. The CDR3 here is CASSTNQGQTADTQYF. CDR3 nucleotides: TGTGCCAGCAGTACCAACCAGGGACAGACGGCAGATACGCAGTATTTT.

On this clone: The junction differs from germline at one of its ends, possibly a read error. V and J are TRBV7-9 and TRBJ2-7; TRBD2 agrees at 9 bases. This CDR3 region has 15 residues. Germline V gene lookup returns CDR1 SEHNR and CDR2 FQNEAQ (reference sequence). DNA for the CDR3: TGTTCCAGCAAGGGGCTAGCGGGGACTAACTACGAGCAGTACTTC. Translated: CSSKGLAGTNYEQYF.

The chain has TRBV5-4 and TRBJ2-7; a weak D match, TRBD1 (5 bases). CDR1 SGHNT and CDR2 YYREEE come from the germline V gene (reference sequence). The CDR3 totals 14 residues. Trimming took 3 bases from V and 4 from J, leaving 14 bases between them. The CDR3 DNA reads TGTGCCAGCAGCTCCCCGGACACCCCTTACGAGCAGTACTTC. This encodes CASSSPDTPYEQYF.

The rearrangement joins TRBV28 to TRBJ2-7; 8 bases agree with TRBD2. The CDR3 is 13 amino acids. Trimming cost V 6 bases and J 6 bases; bases outside gene matches: 7. Germline V lookup: CDR1 MDHEN, CDR2 SYDVKM. The CDR3, as DNA: TGTGCCAGCAGCACCGGGGGGGAAGCCGAGCAGTACTTC. This sequence encodes CASSTGGEAEQYF.

This clone was observed a few times. Compared with germline, one end of the junction differs, possibly owing to a read error. This chain connects TRBV7-9 to TRBJ1-1; D gene unclear. CDR1 is SEHNR and CDR2 is FQNEAQ in the germline V gene (reference sequence). The CDR3 is 13 residues long. The CDR3 sequence is CSSSLPGDTEAFF. CDR3 nucleotides: TGTTCCAGCAGCTTACCCGGGGACACTGAAGCTTTCTTT.

The V call is TRBV19, the J call TRBJ1-2; 9 bases align to TRBD1. The germline V gene encodes CDR1 LNHDA and CDR2 SQIVND (reference sequence). The CDR3 is 18 residues long. The V and J ends lost 5 bases and 6 bases, in that order; junction bases with no gene match: 19. CDR3 residues: CASSPLSGTGSQVDGYTF. In DNA form, the CDR3 reads TGTGCCAGTAGTCCCTTATCCGGGACAGGGTCTCAGGTGGATGGCTACACCTTC.

This sequence joins TRBV11-2 and TRBJ2-7; 9 bases agree with TRBD1. V lost 5 bases, J lost 6 bases, and 8 bases stayed unmatched. The CDR3 is 14 amino acids. Germline CDR1 SGHAT, CDR2 FQNNGV. The CDR3 bases are TGTGCCAGCAGCCGCGGACAGGGGAGGGTCGAGCAGTACTTC. This translates into CASSRGQGRVEQYF.

This chain connects TRBV19 to TRBJ1-1; 7 nucleotides align to TRBD1. Germline CDR1 LNHDA, CDR2 SQIVND (reference sequence). Losses at the gene ends were 3 bases for V and 10 bases for J; bases not matched to a gene: 5. The CDR3 is made up of 12 amino acids. The CDR3 sequence: CASSISGTVAFF. CDR3 nucleotide sequence: TGTGCCAGTAGTATTTCCGGGACAGTAGCTTTCTTT. Combining the CDR3 with reference TRBV19 and TRBJ1-1 gives the whole variable domain DGGITQSPKYLFRKEGQNVTLSCEQNLNHDAMYWYRQDPGQGLRLIYYSQIVNDFQKGDIAEGYSVSREKKESFPLTVTSAQKNPTAFYLCASSISGTVAFFGQGTRLTVV.

This CDR3 is CASSFILVTPNTEAFF. The CDR3 DNA is TGTGCCAGCAGTTTCATATTAGTAACTCCGAACACTGAAGCTTTCTTT. The V and J genes are TRBV28 and TRBJ1-1; D gene ambiguous. V was shortened by 3 bases and J by 1 base, with 15 bases between the two germline ends. The germline V gene has CDR1 MDHEN and CDR2 SYDVKM. There are 16 residues in the CDR3.